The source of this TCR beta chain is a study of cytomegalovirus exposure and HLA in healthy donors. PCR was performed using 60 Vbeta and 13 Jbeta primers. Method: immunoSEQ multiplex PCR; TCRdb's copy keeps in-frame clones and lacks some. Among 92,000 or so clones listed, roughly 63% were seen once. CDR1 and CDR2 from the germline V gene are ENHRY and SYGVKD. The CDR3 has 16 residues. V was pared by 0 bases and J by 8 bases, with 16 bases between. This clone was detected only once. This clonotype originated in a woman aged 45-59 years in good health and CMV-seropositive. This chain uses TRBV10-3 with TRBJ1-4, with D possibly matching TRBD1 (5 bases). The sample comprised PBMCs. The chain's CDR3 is CAISESVAGLQEKLFF. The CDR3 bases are TGTGCCATCAGTGAGTCGGTCGCAGGGTTACAGGAAAAACTGTTTTTT.